Given below is one T cell receptor (beta chain) in context. This clonotype has only a few counts. The antigen it binds to is not known. No base quality values were provided; no much bigger clone lies one nucleotide off. The CDR3 runs 15 residues from the cysteine to the phenylalanine. The read is trimmed to its CDR3 DNA, 45 bases read in frame from base 1. Deletion took 5 bases off V and 4 bases off J, with a span of 17 bases between the germline ends. The germline V gene encodes CDR1 SEHNR and CDR2 FQNEAQ (reference sequence). Receptor amplification or capture employed multiplex PCR. These reads were obtained on an Illumina HiSeq 4000. TCR beta libraries were built with iRepertoire HTBI primers and Arm-PCR amplification of CDR3 regions. Gel purification was performed on PCR products prior to sequencing. As for how the authors treated the data: Gene usage analysis of CDR3 amino acid clonotypes relied on the roughly 60 TRBV and around 13 TRBJ segments identified across samples. Filtered high-quality paired reads were merged into contigs using COPE and FqMerger. BLAST was used to align contigs to IMGT TRBV, TRBD and TRBJ reference genes, and CDR3 was defined according to IMGT. Any clonotype with a frequency above 0.1% was counted as a highly expanded clone. Repertoire diversity was measured by Shannon entropy, and V-J evenness by the Gini coefficient. A clonotype was considered public if more than one individual shared it. In-frame beta chains were kept once TCRdb had trimmed the public reads at Q25 with fastp and called clones with MiXCR. All rows with the same CDR3 protein become a single entry with the most common DNA and genes. TCRdb, not the authors, supplied the V and J calls. Recorded for this sample are 350,000 to 500,000 distinct CDR3 sequences; roughly 15% of them occurred a single time. The ten biggest clones cover around a sixth of the sample.

This sample was taken from a study of regulatory T cells in long-lasting Graves disease (dated by TCRdb to the early 2020s). Regarding the complete study: In the newly diagnosed Graves' disease group, patients had been taking antithyroid drugs for less than 3 months. TCR sequencing covered 13 persistent and 20 newly diagnosed Graves' disease patients, 33 samples in total. Persistent Graves' disease patients were compared with newly diagnosed Graves' disease patients by peripheral blood TCR sequencing and RNA sequencing. The study was conducted in China and was registered as a clinical trial. Results the study describes overall, beyond this receptor: Sequencing and analysis were restricted to the TCR beta chain. Persistent patients shared more public clonotypes among themselves (around 3,000) than newly diagnosed patients did (about 900). The authors acknowledged the small sample size as a limitation that may reduce accuracy. Only peripheral blood was studied, because thyroid tissue, the primary lesion, was inaccessible. Compared with newly diagnosed patients, persistent Graves' disease patients had lower TCR Shannon entropy and fewer highly expanded clones, which suggests clonal expansion. TRBV28, TRBJ1-2 and TRBJ2-5 were preferentially used in persistent disease, while TRBV20-1 and TRBJ2-1 were favored in newly diagnosed disease.

The time point label on this specimen signifies: newly diagnosed GD, antithyroid drugs for less than 3 months. For both TCR sequencing and RNA sequencing, RNA was extracted from PBMCs using TRIzol. Graves' disease was diagnosed according to American Thyroid Association guidelines. The patients came from an endocrinology department in Xi'an, China. From each patient, 7.5 to 9.5 milliliters of peripheral blood was collected into an EDTA anticoagulant tube. PBMCs were isolated by Ficoll Paque Plus density gradient separation without further T cell sorting. An Agilent 2100 Bioanalyzer and agarose gel were used to assess RNA quality, and a NanoDrop 2000 was used to measure RNA concentration. These data are also associated with another study on T cells in Graves' hyperthyroidism and ophthalmopathy. As described in the second report: Stable Graves' hyperthyroidism was defined as no progression to ophthalmopathy during 18 months of follow-up. Hyperthyroidism patients were aged 18 to 65 years and newly diagnosed, with disease duration of less than 2 months. The study excluded patients with uncontrolled infections, other autoimmune diseases, pregnancy or lactation. Diagnoses were established on the basis of clinical symptoms, serum thyroxine and TRAb, thyroid ultrasound, and orbital computed tomography. The first round of RT-PCR for the TCR CDR3 was performed with the HTBI primer set and the Qiagen OneStep RT-PCR kit. Blood samples also contained most of the expanded thyroid clonotypes (frequency above 0.001), which suggests that blood repertoires may reflect thyroid immune responses. A 13 V-J signature model separated ophthalmopathy from stable hyperthyroidism, with over 85% sensitivity and around 84% specificity in cross-validation and 80%/75% in testing. In validation, the model predicted progression to ophthalmopathy with 55% to 71% sensitivity and 72% to 85% specificity, a median of 6.5 months before onset. To identify TCR V-J signatures that set the groups apart, the researchers used a discovery cohort of about a hundred patients, made up of roughly 40 with Graves' ophthalmopathy and approximately 57 with stable Graves' hyperthyroidism. Prospective prediction of ophthalmopathy was tested in an independent validation cohort consisting of 18 to 20 hyperthyroidism patients and some 15 patients who later progressed to ophthalmopathy. The approximately 100 discovery patients were randomly divided into training and test sets at a 7:3 ratio. In several Graves' hyperthyroidism patients, the study also compared T-cell repertoires from thyroid tissue with T-cell repertoires from blood. After sampling, hyperthyroidism patients received methimazole starting at 30 mg daily, and ophthalmopathy patients received high-dose intravenous methylprednisolone. Libraries were constructed in a second round of multiplex PCR, after which size selection and purification were performed. Libraries were sequenced paired-end with 100 bp reads on an Illumina HiSeq2000. SOAPnuke was used to process the raw data, throwing out any read that contained adapters or uncalled bases, had a mean Phred below 15, or lacked an exact constant-primer or identifier match. High-quality paired reads were merged using COPE v1.2.5, and each unique nucleotide sequence was defined as a clonotype. MiTCR v1.1 was used to align clonotypes to the IMGT TRBV, TRBD and TRBJ reference segments. Analysis was restricted to V-J combinations with a frequency above 0.0001, which covered 99.2% of repertoires. A TCS score was defined as the ratio between F50 (clonal expansion) and ExV (chaos), using BLOSUM62-based TCRdist between CDR3 peptides within each V-J. Welch's t-statistics and random forest reduced roughly 500 V-J features to around 14, which were used in a naive Bayes classifier (R e1071). Sample size was not statistically predetermined, and blinding of investigators to group allocation was not performed. The paper reports TCR Vbeta CDR3 sequencing of some 140 peripheral blood samples: 40 to 45 ophthalmopathy, fewer than 85 hyperthyroidism and around 17 progressor patients.

Recombination joined TRBV7-9 with TRBJ1-1; the D gene is possibly TRBD1, with 6 bases matching. The sample in question was peripheral blood mononuclear cells (PBMCs), obtained at new diagnosis, from a patient treated with antithyroid drugs. This sequence was found in a woman aged 45-60 years with Graves disease. Donor details come from another sample of the same person, matched by shared clones. This receptor has the CDR3 CASSTLTGWGTEAFF. The nucleotide sequence reads as follows: TGTGCCAGCAGCACGCTCACAGGGTGGGGCACTGAAGCTTTCTTT.